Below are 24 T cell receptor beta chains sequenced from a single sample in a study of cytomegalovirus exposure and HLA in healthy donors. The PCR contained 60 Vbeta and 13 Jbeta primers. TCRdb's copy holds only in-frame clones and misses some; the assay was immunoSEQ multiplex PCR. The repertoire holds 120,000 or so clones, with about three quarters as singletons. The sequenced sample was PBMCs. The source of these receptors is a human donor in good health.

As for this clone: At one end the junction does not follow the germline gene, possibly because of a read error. This CDR3 reads CASSRLRQGDEKLFF. The DNA for the CDR3 is TGTGCCAGCAGTCGGCTGAGACAGGGGGATGAGAAACTGTTTTTT. The rearrangement links TRBV2 to TRBJ1-4; the match to TRBD1 covers 9 bases. Germline assignment: CDR1 SNHLY and CDR2 FYNNEI. The CDR3 has 15 residues.

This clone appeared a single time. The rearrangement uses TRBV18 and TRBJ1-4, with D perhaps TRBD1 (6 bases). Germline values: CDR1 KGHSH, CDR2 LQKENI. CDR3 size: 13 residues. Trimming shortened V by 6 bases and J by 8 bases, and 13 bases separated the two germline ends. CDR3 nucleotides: TGTGCCAGCTCCCTCAACGACAGGGAAAAACTGTTTTTT. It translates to CASSLNDREKLFF.

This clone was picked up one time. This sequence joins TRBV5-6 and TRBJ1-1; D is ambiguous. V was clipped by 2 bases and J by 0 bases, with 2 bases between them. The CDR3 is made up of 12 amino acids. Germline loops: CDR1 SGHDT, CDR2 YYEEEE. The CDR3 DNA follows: TGTGCCAGCAGCTTCGTGAACACTGAAGCTTTCTTT. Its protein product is CASSFVNTEAFF. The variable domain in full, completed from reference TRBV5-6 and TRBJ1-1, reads DAGVTQSPTHLIKTRGQQVTLRCSPKSGHDTVSWYQQALGQGPQFIFQYYEEEERQRGNFPDRFSGHQFPNYSSELNVNALLLGDSALYLCASSFVNTEAFFGQGTRLTVV.

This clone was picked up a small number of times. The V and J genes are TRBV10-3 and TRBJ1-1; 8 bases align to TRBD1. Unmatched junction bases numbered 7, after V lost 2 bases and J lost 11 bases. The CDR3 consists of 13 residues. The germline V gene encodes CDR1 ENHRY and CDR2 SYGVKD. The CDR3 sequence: CAISERTGWDAFF. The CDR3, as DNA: TGTGCCATCAGTGAGCGGACAGGGTGGGATGCTTTCTTT.

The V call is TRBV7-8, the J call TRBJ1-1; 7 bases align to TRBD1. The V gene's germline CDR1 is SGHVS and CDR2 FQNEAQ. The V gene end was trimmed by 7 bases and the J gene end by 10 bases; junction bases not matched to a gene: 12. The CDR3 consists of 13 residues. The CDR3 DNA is TGTGCCAGCACCCAGACAGGGATTCAAGTAGCTTTCTTT. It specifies CASTQTGIQVAFF.

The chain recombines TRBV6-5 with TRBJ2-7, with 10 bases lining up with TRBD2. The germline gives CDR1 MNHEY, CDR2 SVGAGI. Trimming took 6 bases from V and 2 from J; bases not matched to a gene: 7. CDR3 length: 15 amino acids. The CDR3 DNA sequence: TGTGCCAGCAGGGTTAGCGGGGGGTCACCCTACGAGCAGTACTTC. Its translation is CASRVSGGSPYEQYF.

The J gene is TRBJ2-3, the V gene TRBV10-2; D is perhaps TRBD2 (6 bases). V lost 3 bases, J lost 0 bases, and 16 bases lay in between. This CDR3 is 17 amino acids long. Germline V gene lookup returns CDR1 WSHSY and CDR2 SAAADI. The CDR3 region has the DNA TGCGCCAGCAGTGATTTTTTCGGTAGCGGCAGCACAGATACGCAGTATTTT. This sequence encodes CASSDFFGSGSTDTQYF.

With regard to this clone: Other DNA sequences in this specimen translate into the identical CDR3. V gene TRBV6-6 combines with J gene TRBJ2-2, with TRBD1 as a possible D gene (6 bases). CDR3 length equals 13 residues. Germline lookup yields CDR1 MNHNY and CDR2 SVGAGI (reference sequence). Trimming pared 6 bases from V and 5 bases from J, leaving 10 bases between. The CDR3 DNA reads TGTGCCAGCAGAACAGGGTTTACCGGGGAGCTGTTTTTT. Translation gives CASRTGFTGELFF.

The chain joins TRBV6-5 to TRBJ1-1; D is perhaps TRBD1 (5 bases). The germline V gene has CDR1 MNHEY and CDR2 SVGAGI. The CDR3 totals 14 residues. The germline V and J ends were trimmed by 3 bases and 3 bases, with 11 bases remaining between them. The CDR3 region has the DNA TGTGCCAGCAGTTATGGAGGAGGGGACACTGAAGCTTTCTTT. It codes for CASSYGGGDTEAFF.

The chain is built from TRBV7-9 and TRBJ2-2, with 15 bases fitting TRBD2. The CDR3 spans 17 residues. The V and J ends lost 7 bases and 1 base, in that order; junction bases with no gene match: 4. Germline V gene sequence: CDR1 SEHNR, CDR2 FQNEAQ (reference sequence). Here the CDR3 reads CASNQGLAGGNTGELFF. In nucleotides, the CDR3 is TGTGCCAGCAACCAGGGACTAGCGGGGGGGAACACCGGGGAGCTGTTTTTT. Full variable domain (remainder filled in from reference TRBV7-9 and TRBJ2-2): DTGVSQNPRHKITKRGQNVTFRCDPISEHNRLYWYRQTLGQGPEFLTYFQNEAQLEKSRLLSDRFSAERPKGSFSTLEIQRTEQGDSAMYLCASNQGLAGGNTGELFFGEGSRLTVL.

CDR3 region: CASSARQGLHEQYF. The CDR3 DNA reads as TGTGCCAGCAGCGCCAGACAGGGGCTCCACGAGCAGTACTTC. This sequence joins TRBV7-9 and TRBJ2-7, with 8 bases fitting TRBD1. The CDR3 extends over 14 amino acids. The J segment lost 5 bases and the V segment lost 5 bases, leaving 8 bases of the junction unmatched. The germline CDR1 and CDR2 sequences are SEHNR and FQNEAQ (reference sequence).

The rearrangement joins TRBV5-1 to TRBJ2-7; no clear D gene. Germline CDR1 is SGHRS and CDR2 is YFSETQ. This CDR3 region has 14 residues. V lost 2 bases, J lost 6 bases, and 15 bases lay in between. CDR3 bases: TGCGCCAGCAGCTTAGAGGCCCATATGAGCGAGCAGTACTTC. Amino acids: CASSLEAHMSEQYF.

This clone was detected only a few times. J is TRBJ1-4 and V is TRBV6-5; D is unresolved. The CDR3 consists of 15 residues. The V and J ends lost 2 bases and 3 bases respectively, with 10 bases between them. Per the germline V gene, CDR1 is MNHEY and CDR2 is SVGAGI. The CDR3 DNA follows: TGTGCCAGCAGTTACGTAGGGAGGGCTAATGAAAAACTGTTTTTT. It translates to CASSYVGRANEKLFF.

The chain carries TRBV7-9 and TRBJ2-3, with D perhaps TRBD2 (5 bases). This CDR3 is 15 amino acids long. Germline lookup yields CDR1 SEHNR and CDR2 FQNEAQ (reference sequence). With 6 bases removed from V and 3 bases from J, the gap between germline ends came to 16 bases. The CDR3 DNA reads TGTGCCAGCAGTTCACCGGAGGAGAGAACAGATACGCAGTATTTT. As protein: CASSSPEERTDTQYF.

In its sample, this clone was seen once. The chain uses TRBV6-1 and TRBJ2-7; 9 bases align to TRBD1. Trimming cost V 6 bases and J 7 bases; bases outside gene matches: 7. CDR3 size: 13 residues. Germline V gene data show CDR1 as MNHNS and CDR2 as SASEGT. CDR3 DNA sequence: TGTGCCAGCAGGCTACAGGGGGCGGGGGAGCAGTACTTC. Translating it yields CASRLQGAGEQYF.

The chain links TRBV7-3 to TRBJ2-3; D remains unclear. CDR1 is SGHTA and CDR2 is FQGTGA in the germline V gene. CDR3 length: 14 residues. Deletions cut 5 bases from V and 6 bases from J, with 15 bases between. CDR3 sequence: CASSPRPGGDTQYF. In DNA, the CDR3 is TGTGCCAGCAGCCCCCGGCCGGGTGGTGATACGCAGTATTTT.

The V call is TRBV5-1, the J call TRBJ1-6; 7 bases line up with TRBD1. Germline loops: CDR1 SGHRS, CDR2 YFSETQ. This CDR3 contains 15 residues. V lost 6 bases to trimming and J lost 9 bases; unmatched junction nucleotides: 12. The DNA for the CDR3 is TGCGCCAGCACCACCGAGGGGGCCCTGGGTTCACCCCTCCACTTT. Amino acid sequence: CASTTEGALGSPLHF.

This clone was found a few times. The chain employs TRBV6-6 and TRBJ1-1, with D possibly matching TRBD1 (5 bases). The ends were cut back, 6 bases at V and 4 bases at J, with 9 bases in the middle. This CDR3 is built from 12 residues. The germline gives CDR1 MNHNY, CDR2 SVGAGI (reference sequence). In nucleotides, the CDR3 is TGTGCCAGCAGCCCCAGGGTCACTGAAGCTTTCTTT. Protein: CASSPRVTEAFF.

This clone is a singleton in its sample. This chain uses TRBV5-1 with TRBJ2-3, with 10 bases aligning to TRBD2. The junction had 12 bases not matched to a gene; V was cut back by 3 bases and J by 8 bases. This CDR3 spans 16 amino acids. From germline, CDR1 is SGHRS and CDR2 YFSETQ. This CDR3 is CASSWESSGGAGTQYF. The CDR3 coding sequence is TGCGCCAGCAGCTGGGAGTCTAGCGGGGGTGCGGGTACGCAGTATTTT.

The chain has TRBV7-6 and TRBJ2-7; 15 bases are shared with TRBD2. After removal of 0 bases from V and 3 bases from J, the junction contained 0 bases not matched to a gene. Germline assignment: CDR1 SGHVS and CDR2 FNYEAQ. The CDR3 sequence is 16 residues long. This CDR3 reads CASSLAGLAGGYEQYF. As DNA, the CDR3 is TGTGCCAGCAGCTTAGCGGGACTAGCGGGGGGCTACGAGCAGTACTTC.

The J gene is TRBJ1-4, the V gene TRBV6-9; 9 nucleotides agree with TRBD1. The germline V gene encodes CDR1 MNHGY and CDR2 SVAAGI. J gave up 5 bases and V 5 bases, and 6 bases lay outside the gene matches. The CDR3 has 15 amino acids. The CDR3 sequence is CASSARDRANEKLFF. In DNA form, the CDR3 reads TGTGCCAGCAGTGCTAGGGACAGGGCAAATGAAAAACTGTTTTTT.

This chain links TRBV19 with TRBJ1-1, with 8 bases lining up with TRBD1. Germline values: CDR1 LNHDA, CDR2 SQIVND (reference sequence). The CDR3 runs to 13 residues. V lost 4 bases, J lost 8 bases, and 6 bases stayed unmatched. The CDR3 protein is CASSTLDRVEAFF. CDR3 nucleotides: TGTGCCAGTAGTACCCTGGACAGGGTGGAAGCTTTCTTT.

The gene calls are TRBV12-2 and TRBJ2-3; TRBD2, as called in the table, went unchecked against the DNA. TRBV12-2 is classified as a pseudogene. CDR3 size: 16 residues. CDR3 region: CASRLAQGGYADTQYF. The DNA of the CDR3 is TGTGCAAGTCGCTTAGCCCAGGGAGGGTACGCAGATACGCAGTATTTT.

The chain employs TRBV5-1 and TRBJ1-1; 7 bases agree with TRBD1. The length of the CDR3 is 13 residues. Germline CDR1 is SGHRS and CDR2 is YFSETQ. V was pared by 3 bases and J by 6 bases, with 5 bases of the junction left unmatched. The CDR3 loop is CASSWNRGAEAFF. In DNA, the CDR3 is TGCGCCAGCAGCTGGAACAGGGGCGCTGAAGCTTTCTTT.